This TCR beta chain was sequenced for a study of yellow fever vaccine responses in identical twins. The study's findings and limits: Twins showed a vaccine T cell response that reportedly seemed partly convergent, partly personalized.

In TCRdb, the RT-PCR reads were re-called with MiXCR into one record per CDR3 protein. The profile covers a few thousand distinct CDR3 sequences, with approximately 80% appearing a single time and around 9.2% taken by the ten largest. The CDR3 has 15 residues. Germline V gene lookup returns CDR1 SGHNT and CDR2 YYREEE (reference sequence). V was pared by 2 bases and J by 0 bases, with 9 bases between. Notes on this clonotype: Its cognate antigen is unknown.

The sample was T cells from blood (PBMCs), unsorted or a sorted subset (not recorded which), taken before or after yellow fever vaccination (not recorded which). The gene calls are TRBV5-4 and TRBJ2-1; D unresolved. The TCR sequence derives from a female donor who received the yellow fever vaccine. The CDR3 nucleotides read TGTGCCAGCAGCTTTGTGGCTACCTCCTACAATGAGCAGTTCTTC. Translating it yields CASSFVATSYNEQFF.